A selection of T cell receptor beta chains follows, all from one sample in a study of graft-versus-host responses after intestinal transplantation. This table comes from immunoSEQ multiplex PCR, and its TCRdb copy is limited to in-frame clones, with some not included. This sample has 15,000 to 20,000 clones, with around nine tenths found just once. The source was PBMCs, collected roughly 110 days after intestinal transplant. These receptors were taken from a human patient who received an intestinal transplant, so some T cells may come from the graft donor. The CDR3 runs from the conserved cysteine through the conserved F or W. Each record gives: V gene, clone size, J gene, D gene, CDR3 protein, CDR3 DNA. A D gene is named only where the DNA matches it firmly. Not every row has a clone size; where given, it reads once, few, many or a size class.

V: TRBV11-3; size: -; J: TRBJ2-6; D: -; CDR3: CASSLDLKAGANVLTF; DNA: TGTGCCAGCAGCTTAGATCTTAAGGCTGGGGCCAACGTCCTGACTTTC
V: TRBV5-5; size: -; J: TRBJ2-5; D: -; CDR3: CAGSLGFYRADHHQETQYF; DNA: TGTGCCGGCAGCTTGGGATTTTATCGGGCAGACCACCATCAAGAGACCCAGTACTTC
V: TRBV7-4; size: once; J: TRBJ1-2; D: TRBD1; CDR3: CASSLGNRGHPGYTF; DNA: TGTGCCAGCAGCTTAGGGAACAGGGGGCATCCTGGCTACACCTTC
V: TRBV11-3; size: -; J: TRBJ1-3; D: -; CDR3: CASSLTTAPGNTIYF; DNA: TGTGCCAGCAGCTTAACGACAGCGCCGGGAAACACCATATATTTT
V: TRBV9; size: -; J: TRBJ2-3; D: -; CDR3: CASSVGGPDTQYF; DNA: TGTGCCAGCAGCGTAGGAGGGCCAGATACGCAGTATTTT
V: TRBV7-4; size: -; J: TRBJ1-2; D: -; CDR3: CASSLSPAMDYGYTF; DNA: TGTGCCAGCAGCTTATCCCCAGCTATGGACTATGGCTACACCTTC
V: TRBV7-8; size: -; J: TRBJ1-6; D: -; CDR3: CASSLAGTPLHF; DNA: TGTGCCAGCAGCTTAGCGGGGACACCCCTCCACTTT
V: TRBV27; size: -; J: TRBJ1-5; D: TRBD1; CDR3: CATRGGGGWGPQHF; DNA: TGTGCCACCCGAGGGGGCGGAGGGTGGGGGCCCCAGCATTTT
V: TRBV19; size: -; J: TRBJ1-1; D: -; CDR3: CASLLGGGGTEAFF; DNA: TGTGCCAGTCTTCTGGGGGGGGGAGGCACTGAAGCTTTCTTT
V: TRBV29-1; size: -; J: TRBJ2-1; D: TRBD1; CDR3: CSVQPGTGRFNEQFF; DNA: TGCAGCGTCCAACCCGGGACAGGGAGGTTTAATGAGCAGTTCTTC
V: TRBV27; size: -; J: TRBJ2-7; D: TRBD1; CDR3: CASSLRDRWYEQYF; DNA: TGTGCCAGCAGTCTCCGGGACAGGTGGTACGAGCAGTACTTC
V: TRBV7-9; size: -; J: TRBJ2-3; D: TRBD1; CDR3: CASSTGAGDTQYF; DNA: TGTGCCAGCAGCACAGGGGCAGGGGATACGCAGTATTTT
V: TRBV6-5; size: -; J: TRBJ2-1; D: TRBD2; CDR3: CASSYGVAGYNEQFF; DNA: TGTGCCAGCAGTTACGGGGTAGCGGGCTACAATGAGCAGTTCTTC
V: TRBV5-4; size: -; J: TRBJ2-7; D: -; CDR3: CASSWKTLASEQYF; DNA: TGTGCCAGCAGCTGGAAGACGCTGGCTAGCGAGCAGTACTTC
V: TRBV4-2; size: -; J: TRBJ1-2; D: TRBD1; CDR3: CASSQEATGWYGYTF; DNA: TGTGCCAGCAGCCAAGAGGCGACAGGGTGGTATGGCTACACCTTC
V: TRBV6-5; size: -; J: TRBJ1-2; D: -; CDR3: CASRLGGPAYGYTF; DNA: TGTGCCAGCCGTCTCGGGGGGCCCGCGTATGGCTACACCTTC
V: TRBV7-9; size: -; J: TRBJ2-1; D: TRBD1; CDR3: CASSGQGGGPNEQFF; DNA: TGTGCCAGCAGCGGACAGGGTGGGGGTCCCAATGAGCAGTTCTTC
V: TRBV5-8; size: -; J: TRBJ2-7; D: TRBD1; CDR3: CASDSPAGTAFLATWREQYF; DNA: TGTGCCAGCGATTCCCCCGCCGGGACAGCGTTCTTAGCGACGTGGAGAGAGCAGTACTTC
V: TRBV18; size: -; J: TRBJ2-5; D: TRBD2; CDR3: CASSPTPKVISGRGETQYF; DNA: TGTGCCAGCTCACCGACCCCGAAGGTTATTAGCGGGAGAGGGGAGACCCAGTACTTC
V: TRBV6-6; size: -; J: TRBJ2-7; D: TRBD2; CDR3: CASSPGLAGAYEQYF; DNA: TGTGCCAGCAGTCCCGGACTAGCGGGAGCCTACGAGCAGTACTTC
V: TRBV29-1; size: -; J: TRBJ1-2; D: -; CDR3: CSVSPISEYGYTF; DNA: TGCAGCGTTTCACCCATATCAGAGTATGGCTACACCTTC
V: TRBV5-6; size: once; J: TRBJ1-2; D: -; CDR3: CASSRDYGYTF; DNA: TGTGCCAGCAGCCGGGACTATGGCTACACCTTC
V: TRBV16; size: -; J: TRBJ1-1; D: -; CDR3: CASSQYAEKAFF; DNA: TGTGCCAGCAGCCAATACGCAGAGAAAGCTTTCTTT
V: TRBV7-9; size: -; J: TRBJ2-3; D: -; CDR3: CASSLPSSTGGTDTQYF; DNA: TGTGCCAGCAGCTTACCCTCGTCTACGGGTGGTACAGATACGCAGTATTTT
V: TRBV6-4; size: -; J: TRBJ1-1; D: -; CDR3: CASSDSAGNTEAFF; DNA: TGTGCCAGCAGTGACTCGGCAGGGAACACTGAAGCTTTCTTT
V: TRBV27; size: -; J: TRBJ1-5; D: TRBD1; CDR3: CASSLQGGNQPQHF; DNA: TGTGCCAGCAGTTTACAGGGGGGCAATCAGCCCCAGCATTTT
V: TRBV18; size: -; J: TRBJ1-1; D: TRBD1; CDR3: CASSPEQGVRTEAFF; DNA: TGTGCCAGCTCACCCGAACAGGGGGTAAGGACTGAAGCTTTCTTT
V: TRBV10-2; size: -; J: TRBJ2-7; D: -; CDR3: CASSDPRKSSYEQYF; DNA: TGCGCCAGCAGTGACCCGCGGAAGAGCTCCTACGAGCAGTACTTC
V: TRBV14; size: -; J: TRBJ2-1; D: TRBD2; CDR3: CASSLGLAEPNNEQFF; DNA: TGTGCCAGCAGCCTCGGACTAGCGGAGCCGAACAATGAGCAGTTCTTC
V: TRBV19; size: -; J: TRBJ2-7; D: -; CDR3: CASSPTAGYEQYF; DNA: TGTGCCAGTAGCCCTACAGCAGGCTACGAGCAGTACTTC
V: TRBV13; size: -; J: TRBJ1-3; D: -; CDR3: CASSFGEWAGNTIYF; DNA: TGTGCCAGCAGCTTCGGGGAGTGGGCTGGAAACACCATATATTTT
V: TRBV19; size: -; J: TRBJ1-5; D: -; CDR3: CASSIGNQPQHF; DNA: TGTGCCAGTAGTATAGGCAATCAGCCCCAGCATTTT
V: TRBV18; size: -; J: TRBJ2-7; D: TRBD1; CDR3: CASSPRVGTGEFHYEQYF; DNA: TGTGCCAGCTCACCACGAGTTGGGACAGGGGAATTCCACTACGAGCAGTACTTC
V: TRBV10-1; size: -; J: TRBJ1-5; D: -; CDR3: CPSQQGWFVNQPQHF; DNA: TGCCCAAGCCAGCAGGGGTGGTTTGTGAATCAGCCCCAGCATTTT
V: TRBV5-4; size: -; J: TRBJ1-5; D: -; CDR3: CASSLDNNQPQHF; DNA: TGTGCCAGCAGCCTGGACAACAATCAGCCCCAGCATTTT
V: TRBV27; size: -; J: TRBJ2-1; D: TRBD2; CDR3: CASSPLAGGPYNEQFF; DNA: TGTGCCAGCAGTCCGTTAGCGGGAGGGCCCTACAATGAGCAGTTCTTC
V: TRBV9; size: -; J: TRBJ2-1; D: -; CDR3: CASSASGLAYNEQFF; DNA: TGTGCCAGCAGCGCCTCGGGACTTGCCTACAATGAGCAGTTCTTC
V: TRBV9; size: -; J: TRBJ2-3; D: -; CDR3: CASSVRGQASTDTQYF; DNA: TGTGCCAGCAGCGTAAGGGGACAAGCTAGCACAGATACGCAGTATTTT
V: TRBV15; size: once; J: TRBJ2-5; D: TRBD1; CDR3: CATKTGWDQETQYF; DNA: TGTGCCACCAAGACAGGGTGGGACCAAGAGACCCAGTACTTC
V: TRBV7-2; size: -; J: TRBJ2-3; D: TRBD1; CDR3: CASSLRTGNVHTQYF; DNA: TGTGCCAGCAGCTTAAGGACAGGGAATGTACATACGCAGTATTTT
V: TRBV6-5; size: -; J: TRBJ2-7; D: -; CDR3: CASSYSGLSESEQYF; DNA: TGTGCCAGCAGTTACTCGGGACTTAGCGAGAGCGAGCAGTACTTC
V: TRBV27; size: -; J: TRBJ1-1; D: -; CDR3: CASSLSGLNTEAFF; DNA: TGTGCCAGCAGTTTATCTGGCCTGAACACTGAAGCTTTCTTT
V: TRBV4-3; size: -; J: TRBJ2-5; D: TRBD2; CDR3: CASSFRTSGKGRRQETQYF; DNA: TGCGCCAGCAGCTTTCGGACTAGCGGGAAAGGGAGGAGGCAAGAGACCCAGTACTTC
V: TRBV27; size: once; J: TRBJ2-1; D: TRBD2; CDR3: CASSLYRTSGASYNEQFF; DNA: TGTGCCAGCAGTTTATACCGGACTAGCGGAGCCTCCTACAATGAGCAGTTCTTC
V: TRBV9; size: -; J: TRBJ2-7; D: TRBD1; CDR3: CASSVGGGTYEQYF; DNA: TGTGCCAGCAGCGTAGGAGGGGGCACCTACGAGCAGTACTTC
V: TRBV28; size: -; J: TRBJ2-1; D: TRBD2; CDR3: CASSLFPSGSSYNEQFF; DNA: TGTGCCAGCAGTTTATTCCCTAGCGGGAGCTCCTACAATGAGCAGTTCTTC
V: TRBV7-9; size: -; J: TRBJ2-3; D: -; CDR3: CASSSEGLGEYF; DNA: TGTGCCAGCAGCTCGGAGGGACTGGGGGAGTATTTT
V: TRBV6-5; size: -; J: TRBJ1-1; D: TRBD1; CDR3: CASSYSGGMNTEAFF; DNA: TGTGCTAGCAGTTACTCAGGGGGAATGAACACTGAAGCTTTCTTT
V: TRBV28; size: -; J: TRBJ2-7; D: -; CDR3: CASNGAEQYF; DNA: TGTGCCAGCAACGGCGCCGAGCAGTACTTC
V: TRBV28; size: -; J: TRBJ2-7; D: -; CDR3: CASSIIFGTSSEGEQYF; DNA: TGTGCCAGCAGTATAATATTCGGGACTTCCTCCGAAGGAGAGCAGTACTTC
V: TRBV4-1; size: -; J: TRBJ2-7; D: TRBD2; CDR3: CASSQGTSGSLLDEQYF; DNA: TGCGCCAGCAGCCAGGGGACTAGCGGGAGTCTTCTTGACGAGCAGTACTTC
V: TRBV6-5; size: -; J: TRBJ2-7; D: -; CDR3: CASNLDAFAEQYF; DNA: TGTGCCAGCAACTTGGACGCCTTCGCCGAGCAGTACTTC